One and the same sample provided the 8 T cell receptor beta chains below, sequenced in a study of blood T cells in healthy people across ages. Together with a sample-barcoded 5' primer, a J-beta primer mix was included in a second PCR lasting roughly 6 to 12 cycles. TCRdb fed the 5' RACE reads into MiXCR, producing one record per CDR3 protein. Among more than 750,000 distinct CDR3 sequences listed, 29% were seen once. The same sample was also studied in work on T cells of mothers and their children.

The sequencing sample was made of blood. These receptors were taken from a woman in her 40s in good health.

V and J are TRBV28 and TRBJ2-1; D gene uncertain. The CDR3 runs 12 residues. Germline CDR1 MDHEN, CDR2 SYDVKM. The germline V and J ends were trimmed by 1 base and 8 bases, with 6 bases remaining between them. The CDR3 here is CASSLSLHEQFF. In nucleotides, the CDR3 is TGTGCCAGCAGTTTATCCCTCCATGAGCAGTTCTTC. Full variable domain (missing parts from reference TRBV28 and TRBJ2-1): DVKVTQSSRYLVKRTGEKVFLECVQDMDHENMFWYRQDPGLGLRLIYFSYDVKMKEKGDIPEGYSVSREKKERFSLILESASTNQTSMYLCASSLSLHEQFFGPGTRLTVL.

This clonotype showed up just once. The chain combines TRBV12-3 or TRBV12-4 with TRBJ2-7; TRBD1 matches 8 bases. The J segment lost 4 bases and the V segment lost 8 bases, leaving 10 bases of the junction unmatched. The CDR3 consists of 14 residues. The CDR3 region is CASCSRQGAYEQYF. DNA of the CDR3: TGTGCCAGCTGCTCCCGGCAGGGGGCTTACGAGCAGTACTTC.

J is TRBJ2-2 and V is TRBV12-3 or TRBV12-4; 7 positions agree with TRBD1. The CDR3 covers 16 residues. With V trimmed by 5 bases and J by 0 bases, 6 bases remained unmatched. CDR3 DNA: TGTGCCAGCAGTCGACCGGGACAGTCGAACACCGGGGAGCTGTTTTTT. It translates to CASSRPGQSNTGELFF.

The chain has TRBV4-2 and TRBJ2-7, with D possibly TRBD1 on 5 matching bases. V was clipped by 1 base and J by 6 bases, with 7 bases between them. Germline values: CDR1 LGHNA, CDR2 YNFKEQ. The CDR3 runs to 12 residues. The CDR3 region has the DNA TGTGCCAGCAGCCAAGGGACACGCGAGCAGTACTTC. Residues: CASSQGTREQYF.

The rearrangement uses TRBV5-1 and TRBJ1-1, with 7 bases that match TRBD1. V lost 4 bases, J lost 11 bases, and 20 bases stayed unmatched. This CDR3 is built from 16 residues. Germline-derived CDR1 and CDR2 are SGHRS and YFSETQ. CDR3 coding DNA: TGCGCCAGCAGCCCATTGGATACTCGACAGGGTTATGGGGCTTTCTTT. Translating gives CASSPLDTRQGYGAFF. Full variable domain (remainder filled in from reference TRBV5-1 and TRBJ1-1): KAGVTQTPRYLIKTRGQQVTLSCSPISGHRSVSWYQQTPGQGLQFLFEYFSETQRNKGNFPGRFSGRQFSNSRSEMNVSTLELGDSALYLCASSPLDTRQGYGAFFGQGTRLTVV.

This clonotype occurred a few times. The chain combines TRBV27 with TRBJ1-6; D not resolved. CDR1 and CDR2 (germline): MNHEY, SMNVEV (reference sequence). Trimming cost V 0 bases and J 7 bases, with 13 bases left between them. There are 16 residues in the CDR3. The CDR3 nucleotides read TGTGCCAGCAGTTTATCGGGGTGGAGAGGAAATTCACCCCTCCACTTT. Amino acid sequence: CASSLSGWRGNSPLHF.

This clonotype was counted only a few times. This chain links TRBV20-1 with TRBJ2-1; 9 bases map to TRBD2. Germline V lookup: CDR1 DFQATT, CDR2 SNEGSKA (reference sequence). Germline trimming cut 6 bases from V and 5 bases from J; bases unmatched to any gene: 11. The length of the CDR3 is 15 residues. The CDR3 sequence: CSALEAGGGNNEQFF. As DNA, the CDR3 is TGCAGTGCCCTAGAGGCGGGGGGGGGAAACAATGAGCAGTTCTTC.

The V and J genes are TRBV29-1 and TRBJ2-2, with D possibly matching TRBD1 (6 bases). The CDR3 sequence is 14 residues long. Trimming removed 7 bases at V and 0 bases at J, with 12 bases between. Looked up from germline, CDR1 is SQVTM and CDR2 is ANQGSEA. CDR3: CSALGTSNTGELFF. The CDR3 nucleotides read TGCAGCGCCCTCGGGACATCGAACACCGGGGAGCTGTTTTTT.